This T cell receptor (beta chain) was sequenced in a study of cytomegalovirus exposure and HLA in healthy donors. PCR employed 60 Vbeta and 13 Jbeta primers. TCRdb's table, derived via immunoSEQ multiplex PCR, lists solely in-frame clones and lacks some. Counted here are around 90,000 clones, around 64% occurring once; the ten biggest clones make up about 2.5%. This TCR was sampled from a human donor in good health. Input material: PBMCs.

The CDR3 sequence: CASSLVRGGSVLNTEAFF. DNA of the CDR3: TGCGCCAGCAGCTTGGTCAGGGGCGGATCGGTTTTGAACACTGAAGCTTTCTTT. The gene calls are TRBV5-1 and TRBJ1-1; a possible D gene is TRBD1 (6 bases). This CDR3 is built from 18 residues. Germline V gene sequence: CDR1 SGHRS, CDR2 YFSETQ. The V end lost 0 bases, the J end lost 0 bases, and 18 bases lay between the germline ends.